This T cell receptor beta chain originates from a study of OX40 agonist ivuxolimab in advanced cancers. Some background on the complete study: The costimulatory receptor OX40 (CD134) was targeted by ivuxolimab, a fully human IgG2 agonistic monoclonal antibody. Intravenous ivuxolimab was administered to patients every 2 weeks at six dose levels: 0.01, 0.1, 0.3, 1.5, 3 and 10 mg/kg. Of the 50 to 55 dose-escalation patients, hepatocellular carcinoma was present in roughly 19, melanoma in approximately 15, renal cell carcinoma in 9 and head and neck cancer in 9. In the dose-escalation cohort, 70% to 90% of patients were male, and the mean age was 60 years with a range of about 20 to 80. Prior anti-PD-1, anti-PD-L1 or anti-CTLA-4 therapy was permitted, and approximately 40% of dose-escalation patients had received checkpoint inhibitors. Partial responses occurred in three dose-escalation patients, of whom one had hepatocellular carcinoma and two had cutaneous melanoma. Peripheral TCRbeta sequencing aimed to test whether ivuxolimab altered TCR sequence diversity and caused clonal T-cell expansion. The paper describes the monotherapy dose-escalation part (N of about 55 patients) of the phase I trial of ivuxolimab.

The V and J ends are trimmed by 0 bases and 3 bases, leaving 8 bases between them. As encoded in the germline V gene (reference sequence), CDR1 is LNHNV while CDR2 is YYDKDF. The CDR3 contains 14 residues, cysteine and phenylalanine counted. The retained sequence is limited to the CDR3, 42 bases, with the frame set at the first base. The trial excluded patients who had a history of autoimmune disease or who were on systemic immunosuppression. Peripheral blood for TCR sequencing was collected from all dose cohorts at baseline, on cycle 4 day 1, and on cycle 7 day 1. The samples were drawn from a first-in-human, open-label, multicenter phase I dose-escalation trial of ivuxolimab. Adults with locally advanced or metastatic head and neck squamous cell, hepatocellular, melanoma or renal cell carcinoma were enrolled in the trial. CD4+ and CD8+ T cells were sorted separately from peripheral blood before TCR sequencing.

Broad study findings and their caveats: After ivuxolimab, expanded clones were on average more numerous among CD8+ T cells than among CD4+ T cells. In the 0.1-3.0 mg/kg groups, partial responders were among the patients with the lowest normalized peripheral clonal expansion, particularly in CD8+ T cells. Low levels of normalized T-cell clonal expansion were also seen in some patients who did not respond. At doses from 0.1 to 3.0 mg/kg, clonal expansion was seen in both CD4+ and CD8+ blood T cells between baseline and week 6. Which antigens the clonally expanded peripheral T cells were specific for was not determined.

For sequencing of the TCRbeta CDR3 region, genomic DNA was extracted from the sorted cells. TCRbeta CDR3 regions were sequenced using the immunoSEQ Assay. What TCRdb holds here is the immuneACCESS table cut down to in-frame rearrangements. Part of the clones is not present; checked against another copy, under half of the missing clones reflect an unresolved V gene, and the others are unexplained. The sample has about 96,000 clones on record, approximately 80% of them singletons. The top ten constitute 5.8% of the sample. With regard to this clone: This clone's antigen is unknown. Per-base qualities were not stored, and no clone one base away is much larger.

Recombination linked TRBV15 to TRBJ1-2; 5 matching bases give a weak D call of TRBD1. The sequence came from an adult with an advanced solid tumor such as melanoma, head and neck, liver or kidney cancer. The sequencing used CD4+ or CD8+ T cells sorted from blood, collected in a trial of the OX40 agonist ivuxolimab. The encoded CDR3 is CATSREVGDYGYTF. The DNA sequence is TGTGCCACCAGCAGAGAGGTGGGGGACTATGGCTACACCTTC. Beyond the CDR3, the reference TRBV15 and TRBJ1-2 genes provide the residues; the full variable domain reads: DAMVIQNPRYQVTQFGKPVTLSCSQTLNHNVMYWYQQKSSQAPKLLFHYYDKDFNNEADTPDNFQSRRPNTSFCFLDIRSPGLGDTAMYLCATSREVGDYGYTFGSGTRLTVV.